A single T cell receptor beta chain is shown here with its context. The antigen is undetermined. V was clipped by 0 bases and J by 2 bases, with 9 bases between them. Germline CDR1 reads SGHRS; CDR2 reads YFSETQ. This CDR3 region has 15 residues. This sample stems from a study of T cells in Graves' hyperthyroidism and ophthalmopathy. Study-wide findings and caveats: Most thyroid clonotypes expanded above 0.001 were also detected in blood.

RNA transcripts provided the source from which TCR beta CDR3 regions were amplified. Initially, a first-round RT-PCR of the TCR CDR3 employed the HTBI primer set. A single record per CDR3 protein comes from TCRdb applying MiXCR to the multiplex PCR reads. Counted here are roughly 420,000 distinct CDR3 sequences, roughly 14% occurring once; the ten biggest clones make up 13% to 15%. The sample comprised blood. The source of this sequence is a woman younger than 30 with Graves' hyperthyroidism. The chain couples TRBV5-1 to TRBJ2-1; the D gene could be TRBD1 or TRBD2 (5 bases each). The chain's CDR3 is CASSLEVGAYNEQFF. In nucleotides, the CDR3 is TGCGCCAGCAGCTTGGAGGTGGGGGCCTACAATGAGCAGTTCTTC.